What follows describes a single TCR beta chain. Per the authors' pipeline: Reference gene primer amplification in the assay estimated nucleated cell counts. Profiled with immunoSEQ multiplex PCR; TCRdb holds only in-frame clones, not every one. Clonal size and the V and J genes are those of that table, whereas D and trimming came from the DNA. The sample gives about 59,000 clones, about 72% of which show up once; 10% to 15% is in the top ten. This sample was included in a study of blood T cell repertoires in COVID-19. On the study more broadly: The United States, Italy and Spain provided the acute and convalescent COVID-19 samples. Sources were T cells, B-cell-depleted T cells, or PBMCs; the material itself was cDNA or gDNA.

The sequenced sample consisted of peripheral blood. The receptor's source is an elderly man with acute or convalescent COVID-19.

The CDR3 DNA reads TGTGCCAGCAGGAGAAGGGGAAATCAGCCCCAGCATTTT. Its translation: CASRRRGNQPQHF. This chain links TRBV2 with TRBJ1-5, with D possibly matching TRBD1 (5 bases). Germline CDR1 and CDR2: SNHLY and FYNNEI. Trimming shortened V by 6 bases and J by 4 bases, and 10 bases separated the two germline ends. The CDR3 is made up of 13 amino acids.